These 16 T cell receptor beta chains share one sample of origin, sequenced in a study of cytomegalovirus exposure and HLA in healthy donors. Both 60 Vbeta primers and 13 Jbeta primers went into the PCR. Generated by immunoSEQ multiplex PCR, the TCRdb table keeps only in-frame clones and is missing some. The sample holds 150,000 to 200,000 clones, 70% to 80% seen once. What was sequenced was PBMCs. These receptors were taken from a middle-aged man in good health and CMV-seronegative.

This chain joins TRBV30 and TRBJ2-3; D is perhaps TRBD2 (6 bases). Germline V gene lookup returns CDR1 GTSNPN and CDR2 SVGIG (reference sequence). The CDR3 totals 17 residues. Trimming cost V 3 bases and J 0 bases, with 19 bases left between them. CDR3 bases: TGTGCCTGGAGCCATCGGGACTCGCGGACTAGCACAGATACGCAGTATTTT. Encoded protein: CAWSHRDSRTSTDTQYF.

This chain connects TRBV27 to TRBJ1-5; no clear D. The length of the CDR3 is 12 residues. Deletions cut 5 bases from V and 9 bases from J, with 11 bases between. Germline values: CDR1 MNHEY, CDR2 SMNVEV (reference sequence). CDR3 coding DNA: TGTGCCAGCAGTGGGTTTCGGGGGCCCCAGCATTTT. Its translation: CASSGFRGPQHF.

The chain couples TRBV29-1 to TRBJ2-1; TRBD2 matches 9 bases. There are 13 residues in the CDR3. The V and J ends lost 4 bases and 7 bases, in that order; junction bases with no gene match: 5. CDR1 and CDR2 (germline): SQVTM, ANQGSEA. The CDR3 here is CSVGPSGTNEQFF. The DNA of the CDR3 is TGCAGCGTTGGGCCTAGCGGGACGAATGAGCAGTTCTTC.

The gene calls are TRBV6-4 and TRBJ2-5; D unresolved. This CDR3 spans 15 amino acids. CDR1 MRHNA and CDR2 SNTAGT come from the germline V gene. The V and J ends lost 6 bases and 1 base respectively, with 15 bases between them. CDR3 residues: CASSPSPATQETQYF. CDR3 bases: TGTGCCAGCAGCCCCTCCCCAGCGACCCAAGAGACCCAGTACTTC.

The gene calls are TRBV2 and TRBJ2-7; 7 bases line up with TRBD1. V trimming: 6 bases; J trimming: 0 bases; junction bases outside the gene matches: 8. CDR3 size: 15 residues. CDR1 is SNHLY and CDR2 is FYNNEI in the germline V gene. The CDR3 is CASRDPGTASYEQYF. CDR3 DNA: TGTGCCAGCAGGGACCCCGGGACAGCCTCCTACGAGCAGTACTTC.

The gene calls are TRBV7-3 and TRBJ2-2; 7 nucleotides align to TRBD1. The CDR3 contains 15 residues. The V gene's germline CDR1 is SGHTA and CDR2 FQGTGA. Germline trimming cut 0 bases from V and 6 bases from J; bases unmatched to any gene: 4. CDR3 region: CASSLTGGKAGELFF. CDR3 DNA: TGTGCCAGCAGCTTAACAGGGGGCAAAGCCGGGGAGCTGTTTTTT.

V usage is TRBV15 and J usage is TRBJ1-5; D might be TRBD1 (6 bases). Germline CDR1 LNHNV, CDR2 YYDKDF (reference sequence). V was pared by 0 bases and J by 6 bases, with 12 bases between. This CDR3 contains 15 residues. In DNA, the CDR3 is TGTGCCACCAGCAGAGACAGGGGTGAGAGTCAGCCCCAGCATTTT. This sequence encodes CATSRDRGESQPQHF.

The chain links TRBV11-2 to TRBJ2-1; 9 positions agree with TRBD2. V was clipped by 1 base and J by 1 base; unmatched bases: 2. CDR3 length: 16 amino acids. CDR1 and CDR2 from the germline V gene are SGHAT and FQNNGV. The CDR3 region is CASSLGAGGSYNEQFF. CDR3 DNA sequence: TGTGCCAGCAGCTTAGGGGCGGGAGGGTCCTACAATGAGCAGTTCTTC.

This clone was seen only a few times. The chain links TRBV19 to TRBJ2-5; possible D gene TRBD1, 5 bases. CDR3 length: 12 residues. With 4 bases removed from V and 6 bases from J, the gap between germline ends came to 9 bases. Germline assignment: CDR1 LNHDA and CDR2 SQIVND (reference sequence). The CDR3 sequence is CASSTQGKTQYF. The CDR3 DNA is TGTGCCAGTAGTACCCAGGGTAAGACCCAGTACTTC.

The chain carries TRBV5-4 and TRBJ2-1; D possibly corresponds to TRBD2 (6 bases). This CDR3 region has 16 residues. CDR1 is SGHNT and CDR2 is YYREEE in the germline V gene (reference sequence). V gave up 4 bases and J gave up 0 bases, with 14 bases separating them. For the CDR3, the DNA is TGTGCCAGCAGCAGGGGTGGCGGGACCTCCTACAATGAGCAGTTCTTC. Its translation: CASSRGGGTSYNEQFF.

This chain links TRBV7-9 with TRBJ1-5, with TRBD1 matching 9 bases. The ends lost 7 bases at V and 5 bases at J; junction bases unmatched: 3. The CDR3 length is 13 residues. CDR1 is SEHNR, CDR2 FQNEAQ, per germline (reference sequence). The CDR3 DNA sequence: TGTGCCAGCACGAGACAGGGGGATCAGCCCCAGCATTTT. Protein: CASTRQGDQPQHF.

The chain has TRBV7-2 and TRBJ2-7, with TRBD1 as a possible D gene (5 bases). Trimming left V 5 bases short and J 7 bases short, with 15 bases between. The CDR3 sequence is 13 residues long. Germline CDR1 and CDR2: SGHTA and FQGNSA. The CDR3: CASSLVRGQEQYV. The CDR3 bases are TGTGCCAGCAGCCTTGTTCGAGGACAAGAGCAGTACGTC.

The V and J genes are TRBV10-3 and TRBJ2-7, with 9 bases that match TRBD1. CDR1 is ENHRY and CDR2 is SYGVKD in the germline V gene. This CDR3 has 10 amino acids. Trimming removed 10 bases from V and 6 bases from J; junction bases left unmatched: 1. The CDR3 reads CATQGAEQYF. DNA for the CDR3: TGTGCCACACAGGGGGCCGAGCAGTACTTC.

J is TRBJ1-3 and V is TRBV9; D perhaps matches TRBD1 (6 bases). Trimming removed 3 bases at V and 3 bases at J, with 10 bases between. CDR3 length equals 14 residues. Germline assignment: CDR1 SGDLS and CDR2 YYNGEE. The CDR3 DNA is TGTGCCAGCAGCGCACAGGGAGTTGGAAACACCATATATTTT. It is translated as CASSAQGVGNTIYF.

The V gene is TRBV7-9, the J gene TRBJ1-3; the match to TRBD1 covers 9 bases. The CDR3 length is 17 residues. Germline values: CDR1 SEHNR, CDR2 FQNEAQ (reference sequence). J gave up 7 bases and V 2 bases, and 12 bases lay outside the gene matches. For the CDR3, the DNA is TGTGCCAGCAGCTTAAAACAGACAGGGGGTCTGGGGAACACCATATATTTT. Translated: CASSLKQTGGLGNTIYF.

V usage is TRBV27 and J usage is TRBJ2-7; 8 nucleotides match TRBD2. This CDR3 has 10 amino acids. Germline V gives CDR1 MNHEY, CDR2 SMNVEV (reference sequence). Here the CDR3 DNA reads TGTGCCAGCAAAGCGGGAGAGCAGTGCGTC. Protein sequence: CASKAGEQCV.